This T cell receptor beta chain is drawn from a study of T cell responses to AZD1222 COVID-19 vaccine. Study overall: Both about-4-week and about-12-week second-dose recipients were combined. Study conclusions and caveats: The donors showed a predominance of white British ancestry and of females, with possible underestimation of clonal diversity. Increases in Spike-specific TCR breadth and depth were seen after two AZD1222 doses. At baseline, just six AZD1222 recipients tested seropositive.

Clones were read by immunoSEQ multiplex PCR, and TCRdb kept only the in-frame ones, dropping some. Of approximately 98,000 clones in the sample, roughly 86% were seen once. A note on this clone: Its antigen is currently unknown.

Sequences were derived from peripheral blood, sampled on day 0 of AZD1222 vaccination. The TCR originated in an adult in good health.

The CDR3 region has the DNA TGCGCCAGCAGTCAGGGCCCGTACTTC. Its protein is CASSQGPYF. The V gene is TRBV23-1, the J gene TRBJ2-4; D not certain. TRBV23-1 carries the ORF label, with uncertain function. The CDR3 has 9 residues. Trimming cost V 3 bases and J 15 bases, with 6 bases left between them.